This T cell receptor (beta chain) was found in a study of OX40 agonist ivuxolimab in advanced cancers. Study-level background: The dose of intravenous ivuxolimab that patients received every 2 weeks ranged from 0.01 to 10 mg/kg. Hepatocellular carcinoma, melanoma, renal cell or head and neck cancer affected the dose-escalation patients.

General study findings and limits: There was clonal expansion of CD4+ and CD8+ blood T cells by week 6 at 0.1 to 3.0 mg/kg. Nonresponders included some who also had low normalized T-cell clonal expansion.

Sequenced by immunoSEQ multiplex PCR; TCRdb stores in-frame clones only, minus some. The sample includes 15,000 to 20,000 clones, approximately 80% of them seen just once. A remark on this clone: Its target is not known.

The source was CD4+ or CD8+ T cells sorted from blood, collected in a trial of the OX40 agonist ivuxolimab. The sequence was collected from an adult with an advanced solid tumor such as melanoma, head and neck, liver or kidney cancer.

The CDR3 spells CASSRPGQGSYEQYF. For the CDR3, the DNA is TGTGCCAGCAGTAGGCCGGGACAGGGCTCCTACGAGCAGTACTTC. The chain links TRBV28 to TRBJ2-7; 9 bases are a match to TRBD1. The ends lost 5 bases at V and 0 bases at J; junction bases unmatched: 5. CDR3 length: 15 residues. Germline loops: CDR1 MDHEN, CDR2 SYDVKM. Based on the CDR3 plus reference TRBV28 and TRBJ2-7, the full variable domain is DVKVTQSSRYLVKRTGEKVFLECVQDMDHENMFWYRQDPGLGLRLIYFSYDVKMKEKGDIPEGYSVSREKKERFSLILESASTNQTSMYLCASSRPGQGSYEQYFGPGTRLTVT.